This TCR beta chain was sequenced during a study of T cells in Graves' hyperthyroidism and ophthalmopathy. This clonotype was counted ten times or more. The CDR3 sequence is 18 residues long. The germline CDR1 and CDR2 sequences are SGHVS and FQNEAQ. Trimming took 1 base from V and 4 from J; bases not matched to a gene: 12. Researchers amplified the TCR beta CDR3 regions from RNA transcripts. With the HTBI primer set, the TCR CDR3 went through a first round of RT-PCR. TCRdb processed the multiplex PCR reads anew with MiXCR; each CDR3 protein has one entry. Among approximately 600,000 distinct CDR3 sequences listed, around 20% were seen once.

This clonotype originated in a man younger than 40 with Graves' ophthalmopathy. The chain couples TRBV7-8 to TRBJ2-5; 10 bases align to TRBD2. Sequenced: blood. The CDR3 DNA reads as TGTGCCAGCAGCTTAGTGGTAATAGCGGGAGGCCGCCGAGAGACCCAGTACTTC. Amino acids: CASSLVVIAGGRRETQYF.